Each of the 18 T cell receptor beta chains below was sequenced from the same sample in a study of blood T cell repertoires in COVID-19. Some clones are missing from TCRdb's copy, which holds only in-frame ones; the method was immunoSEQ multiplex PCR. The sample has approximately 85,000 clones, roughly 85% seen once; the top ten hold 27%. The sample was peripheral blood. The receptors shown here come from a man between 50 and 59 years old with active or convalescent COVID-19.

The chain carries TRBV5-1 and TRBJ1-4; perhaps TRBD1 as D (5 bases). Germline CDR1 and CDR2: SGHRS and YFSETQ. CDR3 length: 14 amino acids. V lost 1 base and J 6 bases, leaving 10 bases between the germline ends. The CDR3 reads CASSLWGADEKLFF. The CDR3 nucleotides read TGCGCCAGCAGCTTGTGGGGCGCCGATGAAAAACTGTTTTTT. Using reference TRBV5-1 and TRBJ1-4 for the parts outside the CDR3, the full variable domain is KAGVTQTPRYLIKTRGQQVTLSCSPISGHRSVSWYQQTPGQGLQFLFEYFSETQRNKGNFPGRFSGRQFSNSRSEMNVSTLELGDSALYLCASSLWGADEKLFFGSGTQLSVL.

The V and J genes are TRBV11-2 and TRBJ2-2; 8 nucleotides match TRBD1. CDR1 and CDR2 (germline): SGHAT, FQNNGV. The CDR3 length is 17 residues. V lost 1 base to trimming and J lost 3 bases; unmatched junction nucleotides: 7. The CDR3 DNA sequence: TGTGCCAGCAGCTTAGGTCCGGGACAGGACCACACCGGGGAGCTGTTTTTT. This translates into CASSLGPGQDHTGELFF.

The rearrangement joins TRBV30 to TRBJ1-1; 10 nucleotides align to TRBD1. V shed 3 bases, J shed 1 base, and the junction held 8 bases outside the gene matches. Germline V gene data show CDR1 as GTSNPN and CDR2 as SVGIG (reference sequence). The CDR3 spans 16 residues. Written as DNA, the CDR3 is TGTGCCTGGAGCCTAGACAGGGGGCAGAGGAACACTGAAGCTTTCTTT. It encodes CAWSLDRGQRNTEAFF.

The chain carries TRBV6-2 or TRBV6-3 and TRBJ1-6; no definite D call. CDR1 is MNHEY, CDR2 SVGEGT, per germline. Trimming cost V 4 bases and J 8 bases, with 6 bases left between them. This CDR3 spans 12 amino acids. The CDR3, as DNA: TGTGCCAGCAGTTTCCTAGATTCACCCCTCCACTTT. It is translated as CASSFLDSPLHF.

The rearrangement joins TRBV5-1 to TRBJ2-2; D not certain. Trimming pared 6 bases from V and 1 base from J, leaving 10 bases between. This CDR3 is built from 14 residues. CDR1 SGHRS and CDR2 YFSETQ come from the germline V gene. As DNA, the CDR3 is TGCGCCAGCACTATGTCAGGGAACACCGGGGAGCTGTTTTTT. Amino acid sequence: CASTMSGNTGELFF.

The chain uses TRBV5-4 and TRBJ1-3; D not resolved. CDR3 length equals 14 residues. Deletions cut 1 base from V and 4 bases from J, with 9 bases between. Germline lookup yields CDR1 SGHNT and CDR2 YYREEE (reference sequence). The CDR3 nucleotides are TGTGCCAGCAGCTTGCAACAGCCCGGAAACACCATATATTTT. This encodes CASSLQQPGNTIYF.

The chain combines TRBV5-1 with TRBJ2-5; D not resolved. The V and J ends lost 1 base and 2 bases respectively, with 15 bases between them. The CDR3 loop spans 16 amino acids. Germline loops: CDR1 SGHRS, CDR2 YFSETQ. In nucleotides, the CDR3 is TGCGCCAGCAGCTTGAGTACAGCAGCTATTCAAGAGACCCAGTACTTC. The encoded protein is CASSLSTAAIQETQYF.

The chain links TRBV19 to TRBJ1-5, with D perhaps TRBD1 (6 bases). The CDR3 sequence is 13 residues long. The germline V gene has CDR1 LNHDA and CDR2 SQIVND (reference sequence). V lost 0 bases and J 10 bases, leaving 10 bases between the germline ends. In nucleotides, the CDR3 is TGTGCCAGTAGTATAGAACAGGGAAAACCCCAGCATTTT. Its translation is CASSIEQGKPQHF.

This chain links TRBV15 with TRBJ2-6; 7 bases align to TRBD1. V lost 0 bases to trimming and J lost 4 bases; unmatched junction nucleotides: 6. From germline, CDR1 is LNHNV and CDR2 YYDKDF (reference sequence). The CDR3 has 17 residues. CDR3 sequence (DNA): TGTGCCACCAGCAGAGATCTCGGACAGGTCGGGGCCAACGTCCTGACTTTC. It translates to CATSRDLGQVGANVLTF.

The V gene is TRBV3-1 (or the pseudogene TRBV3-2), the J gene TRBJ2-3; 10 bases match TRBD2. Germline trimming cut 4 bases from V and 8 bases from J; bases unmatched to any gene: 6. The length of the CDR3 is 14 residues. CDR1 and CDR2 from the germline V gene are LGHDT and YNNKEL (reference sequence). CDR3 sequence: CASSLSSGSVTQYF. In DNA form, the CDR3 reads TGTGCCAGCAGCCTTTCTAGCGGGAGCGTTACGCAGTATTTT.

This chain joins TRBV12-5 and TRBJ1-1; no clear D gene. There are 14 residues in the CDR3. V dropped 10 bases and J dropped 3 bases, with 18 bases sitting between them. Germline V gene lookup returns CDR1 LGHNT and CDR2 FRNRAP. The CDR3 loop reads CAMSGRGLDTEAFF. Written as DNA, the CDR3 is TGTGCTATGTCTGGAAGAGGGCTTGACACTGAAGCTTTCTTT.

This chain links TRBV5-5 with TRBJ2-7, with D possibly matching TRBD1 (5 bases). Germline V gene lookup returns CDR1 SGHKS and CDR2 YYEKEE (reference sequence). V lost 2 bases, J lost 7 bases, and 16 bases lay in between. This CDR3 is 14 amino acids long. CDR3 nucleotides: TGTGCCAGCAGCTTCGAAGGGGCGGTGGGGGAGCAGTACTTC. Protein product: CASSFEGAVGEQYF.

V is TRBV3-1 (or the pseudogene TRBV3-2) and J is TRBJ2-3; the match to TRBD2 covers 9 bases. Germline V gene data show CDR1 as LGHDT and CDR2 as YNNKEL (reference sequence). This CDR3 comprises 16 residues. Trimming at V came to 4 bases and at J to 6 bases, leaving 11 bases not matched to a gene. This chain's CDR3 is CASSRISAGGGDTQYF. The CDR3 nucleotides read TGTGCCAGCAGCCGAATCTCAGCGGGAGGAGGTGATACGCAGTATTTT.

CDR3 residues: CASSLGLAGTGELFF. For the CDR3, the DNA is TGCGCCAGCAGCTTGGGTCTAGCGGGCACCGGGGAGCTGTTTTTT. The rearrangement links TRBV5-1 to TRBJ2-2; 8 bases align to TRBD2. CDR1 SGHRS and CDR2 YFSETQ come from the germline V gene. CDR3 length: 15 amino acids. The V gene end was trimmed by 0 bases and the J gene end by 4 bases; junction bases not matched to a gene: 2. Variable domain in full (rest from reference TRBV5-1 and TRBJ2-2): KAGVTQTPRYLIKTRGQQVTLSCSPISGHRSVSWYQQTPGQGLQFLFEYFSETQRNKGNFPGRFSGRQFSNSRSEMNVSTLELGDSALYLCASSLGLAGTGELFFGEGSRLTVL.

This chain uses TRBV7-2 with TRBJ2-3; 15 bases fit TRBD2. With V trimmed by 6 bases and J by 5 bases, 3 bases remained unmatched. Germline V gene data show CDR1 as SGHTA and CDR2 as FQGNSA. This CDR3 comprises 15 residues. For the CDR3, the DNA is TGTGCCAGCAGGGGACTAGCGGGAGGTGTAGATACGCAGTATTTT. This translates into CASRGLAGGVDTQYF.

The chain recombines TRBV5-1 with TRBJ2-7; 8 bases match TRBD1. V shed 3 bases, J shed 5 bases, and the junction held 4 bases outside the gene matches. Germline lookup yields CDR1 SGHRS and CDR2 YFSETQ. This CDR3 comprises 13 residues. CDR3 nucleotides: TGCGCCAGCAGCTCCTCGGACAGGGACGAGCAGTACTTC. Its translation: CASSSSDRDEQYF.

This clone is a singleton in its sample. The chain is built from TRBV6-1 and TRBJ2-7; TRBD2 aligns across 12 bases. The CDR3 length is 14 residues. The germline V gene encodes CDR1 MNHNS and CDR2 SASEGT. With V trimmed by 3 bases and J by 3 bases, 0 bases remained unmatched. The CDR3, as DNA: TGTGCCAGCAGTGAGGGACTAGCGGGCTACGAGCAGTACTTC. Translating it yields CASSEGLAGYEQYF.

The rearrangement uses TRBV3-1 (or the pseudogene TRBV3-2) and TRBJ2-4, with D maybe TRBD2 (5 bases). V lost 3 bases and J 2 bases, leaving 11 bases between the germline ends. CDR3 length: 15 residues. Germline assignment: CDR1 LGHDT and CDR2 YNNKEL (reference sequence). The CDR3 nucleotides are TGTGCCAGCAGCCATCTTTGCGGGCCCAAAAACATTCAGTACTTC. This codes for CASSHLCGPKNIQYF.